The 22 T cell receptor beta chains reported below all come from one sample, sequenced in a study of shared clonotypes between healthy human individuals. Clones were sequenced by immunoSEQ multiplex PCR, and TCRdb holds only the in-frame ones, with some missing. The sample includes approximately 2.5 million clones, approximately 90% of them seen just once. Sequenced material: naive CD4+ T cells sorted from blood. Subset defined: CD45RA+ positively selected. All receptors come from a man younger than 30 in good health.

CDR3 protein: CASSAERGTDTQYF. CDR3 DNA: TGTGCCAGCAGTGCCGAGCGGGGGACAGATACGCAGTATTTT. V gene TRBV2 combines with J gene TRBJ2-3; 8 positions match TRBD2. Germline-derived CDR1 and CDR2 are SNHLY and FYNNEI. The CDR3 sequence is 14 residues long. J gave up 3 bases and V 4 bases, and 3 bases lay outside the gene matches.

The V gene is TRBV5-1, the J gene TRBJ2-5; TRBD2 agrees at 7 bases. This CDR3 is built from 17 residues. The V gene's germline CDR1 is SGHRS and CDR2 YFSETQ. Trimming at V came to 2 bases and at J to 4 bases, leaving 14 bases not matched to a gene. The CDR3 coding sequence is TGCGCCAGCAGCTTAGAACCTAGTGCGGGAGAAGGAGAGACCCAGTACTTC. Its protein is CASSLEPSAGEGETQYF.

This clone was seen only once. This sequence joins TRBV6-1 and TRBJ1-4, with 7 bases fitting TRBD1. The CDR3 has 15 residues. V dropped 3 bases and J dropped 7; count of bases not matched to a gene: 8. Germline V gene sequence: CDR1 MNHNS, CDR2 SASEGT. CDR3 nucleotide sequence: TGTGCCAGCAGTGACCAGGGGGGGGTAGGTGAAAAACTGTTTTTT. Its translation is CASSDQGGVGEKLFF.

The V and J genes are TRBV6-6 and TRBJ1-1; D is unclear. The CDR3 totals 14 residues. The V gene lost 1 base and the J gene lost 9 bases, with 15 bases spanning the gap. Per germline, CDR1 MNHNY and CDR2 SVGAGI (reference sequence). CDR3 nucleotide sequence: TGTGCCAGCAGTTACTACCCTCTAAGGGAGAAAGCTTTCTTT. Translating it yields CASSYYPLREKAFF.

With respect to this clone: Different DNA sequences within this sample yield the same CDR3. For the CDR3, the DNA is TGTGCCAGCAGCCTTAGCAGGGATCAAGAGACCCAGTACTTC. Translation gives CASSLSRDQETQYF. The chain employs TRBV7-2 and TRBJ2-5, with D possibly matching TRBD1 (5 bases). This CDR3 is built from 14 residues. The germline V and J ends were trimmed by 5 bases and 2 bases, with 12 bases remaining between them. The germline gives CDR1 SGHTA, CDR2 FQGNSA.

The chain has TRBV27 and TRBJ2-2, with D possibly called TRBD1 or TRBD2 (6 bases each). Between the trimmed V and J ends, which lost 6 bases and 4 bases, there was a span of 12 bases. Germline CDR1 is MNHEY and CDR2 is SMNVEV (reference sequence). The CDR3 extends over 14 amino acids. The CDR3 sequence: CASRGGRSTGELFF. CDR3 nucleotide sequence: TGTGCCAGCAGGGGGGGCCGTAGCACCGGGGAGCTGTTTTTT.

This chain connects TRBV7-9 to TRBJ2-1; D gene uncertain. CDR3 size: 17 residues. Germline-derived CDR1 and CDR2 are SEHNR and FQNEAQ (reference sequence). V lost 6 bases and J 0 bases, leaving 18 bases between the germline ends. CDR3 region: CASSGEVGTHSYNEQFF. The DNA of the CDR3 is TGTGCCAGCAGTGGAGAGGTGGGCACACACTCCTACAATGAGCAGTTCTTC.

CDR3 DNA: TGTGCCAGCAGCCCCGGACAGGGAACTAAAGCGACCTACGAGCAGTACTTC. Its translation is CASSPGQGTKATYEQYF. The rearrangement joins TRBV7-9 to TRBJ2-7; 8 bases are a match to TRBD1. The ends lost 5 bases at V and 2 bases at J; junction bases unmatched: 14. This CDR3 has 17 residues. Germline assignment: CDR1 SEHNR and CDR2 FQNEAQ (reference sequence). Supplemented by reference TRBV7-9 and TRBJ2-7, the full variable domain reads DTGVSQNPRHKITKRGQNVTFRCDPISEHNRLYWYRQTLGQGPEFLTYFQNEAQLEKSRLLSDRFSAERPKGSFSTLEIQRTEQGDSAMYLCASSPGQGTKATYEQYFGPGTRLTVT.

Points on this clone: Additional DNA sequences in this sample encode the identical CDR3. The J gene is TRBJ1-1, the V gene TRBV6-6; no clear D. This CDR3 is built from 12 residues. The germline V gene has CDR1 MNHNY and CDR2 SVGAGI (reference sequence). The V end lost 6 bases, the J end lost 0 bases, and 5 bases lay between the germline ends. CDR3 nucleotide sequence: TGTGCCAGCAGACGTTTGAACACTGAAGCTTTCTTT. This encodes CASRRLNTEAFF.

This chain joins TRBV10-2 and TRBJ2-7, with a weak D call TRBD1 (5 bases). CDR1 WSHSY and CDR2 SAAADI come from the germline V gene. There are 13 residues in the CDR3. Trimming pared 7 bases from V and 3 bases from J, leaving 13 bases between. CDR3 DNA sequence: TGCGCCAGCACCAAAGACAGTAACTACGAGCAGTACTTC. Residues: CASTKDSNYEQYF.

The V and J genes are TRBV5-3 and TRBJ2-1; 16 bases are shared with TRBD2. TRBV5-3 is designated an ORF whose function remains uncertain. This CDR3 is 17 amino acids long. The ends lost 10 bases at V and 5 bases at J; junction bases unmatched: 12. CDR3 residues: CAGLKGLAGGSHNEQFF. Written as DNA, the CDR3 is TGTGCCGGGTTAAAGGGACTAGCGGGAGGGTCCCACAATGAGCAGTTCTTC.

The rearrangement uses TRBV18 and TRBJ2-7, with D possibly matching TRBD2 (5 bases). The CDR3 consists of 13 residues. Trimming pared 1 base from V and 5 bases from J, leaving 9 bases between. Per the germline V gene, CDR1 is KGHSH and CDR2 is LQKENI. CDR3 protein: CASSPLKGDEQYF. The DNA for the CDR3 is TGTGCCAGCTCACCACTGAAGGGAGACGAGCAGTACTTC.

The chain couples TRBV19 to TRBJ2-2, with 13 bases lining up with TRBD2. The CDR3 is 15 amino acids. Germline CDR1 LNHDA, CDR2 SQIVND (reference sequence). The junction had 5 bases not matched to a gene; V was cut back by 10 bases and J by 3 bases. The CDR3 DNA sequence: TGTGCCACCTCGGGACTAGCGGGACACACCGGGGAGCTGTTTTTT. This translates into CATSGLAGHTGELFF.

This clone was counted only a few times. The chain links TRBV6-5 to TRBJ1-1; TRBD1 matches at 8 bases. This CDR3 region has 11 residues. Unmatched junction bases numbered 2, after V lost 4 bases and J lost 10 bases. Looked up from germline, CDR1 is MNHEY and CDR2 is SVGAGI. The CDR3 is CASSSTGGAFF. The CDR3 nucleotides read TGTGCCAGCAGTTCAACAGGGGGAGCTTTCTTT.

The chain has TRBV11-2 and TRBJ1-4; TRBD1 matches 9 bases. Germline V gene data show CDR1 as SGHAT and CDR2 as FQNNGV. The CDR3 sequence is 14 residues long. The V gene end was trimmed by 5 bases and the J gene end by 7 bases; junction bases not matched to a gene: 5. The CDR3 DNA is TGTGCCAGCAGCACACAGGGGGCCATTGAAAAACTGTTTTTT. Translated: CASSTQGAIEKLFF.

The chain has TRBV6-6 and TRBJ1-1; TRBD1 aligns across 7 bases. Germline CDR1 MNHNY, CDR2 SVGAGI (reference sequence). V was pared by 4 bases and J by 1 base, with 6 bases of the junction left unmatched. The CDR3 runs to 15 residues. Here the CDR3 reads CASSFRQGGNTEAFF. DNA of the CDR3: TGTGCCAGCAGTTTCCGACAGGGAGGGAACACTGAAGCTTTCTTT.

The gene calls are TRBV6-4 and TRBJ2-1, with TRBD2 matching over 7 bases. Germline trimming cut 6 bases from V and 5 bases from J; bases unmatched to any gene: 13. The germline gives CDR1 MRHNA, CDR2 SNTAGT. The length of the CDR3 is 16 residues. The CDR3 DNA reads TGTGCCAGCAGCCTCCGCCCGGGACTACTAAACAATGAGCAGTTCTTC. Translated, it gives CASSLRPGLLNNEQFF.

The rearrangement joins TRBV21-1 to TRBJ1-1. TRBV21-1 is a pseudogene segment. The CDR3 runs to 19 residues. CDR3 nucleotide sequence: TGTGCCAGCAGCAAACATGTTTTCTCCGGGGGTGCAGCCCTGACTGAAGCTTTCTTT. Encoded protein: CASSKHVFSGGAALTEAFF.

The chain combines TRBV5-6 with TRBJ2-7; no definite D call. V lost 0 bases and J lost 6, with 13 bases in between. The CDR3 extends over 14 amino acids. From germline, CDR1 is SGHDT and CDR2 YYEEEE. CDR3 amino acids: CASSLVQATAEQYF. The DNA of the CDR3 is TGTGCCAGCAGCTTGGTCCAGGCCACGGCCGAGCAGTACTTC.

This clone has only a few counts. The chain joins TRBV28 to TRBJ1-1; D gene ambiguous. The CDR3 extends over 16 amino acids. V shed 5 bases and J shed 3 bases, with 19 bases lying between them. The germline V gene encodes CDR1 MDHEN and CDR2 SYDVKM. The CDR3 sequence: CASSPLRGFSYTEAFF. The CDR3 DNA reads TGTGCCAGCAGTCCCCTGAGAGGGTTCTCGTACACTGAAGCTTTCTTT.

Turning to this clone: The sample carries other DNA sequences with the same CDR3. V and J are TRBV6-5 and TRBJ2-1, with 11 nucleotides matching TRBD1. Trimming removed 2 bases from V and 5 bases from J; junction bases left unmatched: 5. The CDR3 is 16 amino acids. Looked up from germline, CDR1 is MNHEY and CDR2 is SVGAGI. The CDR3 protein is CASSYSGQGAHNEQFF. The CDR3 nucleotides are TGTGCCAGCAGTTACAGCGGACAGGGGGCACACAATGAGCAGTTCTTC.

The chain joins TRBV7-2 to TRBJ1-2; no clear D gene. The V end lost 5 bases, the J end lost 4 bases, and 20 bases lay between the germline ends. The CDR3 runs to 16 residues. Germline loops: CDR1 SGHTA, CDR2 FQGNSA. The CDR3 here is CASSPERAINGYGYTF. The CDR3 DNA follows: TGTGCCAGCAGCCCCGAAAGGGCGATTAATGGCTATGGCTACACCTTC.